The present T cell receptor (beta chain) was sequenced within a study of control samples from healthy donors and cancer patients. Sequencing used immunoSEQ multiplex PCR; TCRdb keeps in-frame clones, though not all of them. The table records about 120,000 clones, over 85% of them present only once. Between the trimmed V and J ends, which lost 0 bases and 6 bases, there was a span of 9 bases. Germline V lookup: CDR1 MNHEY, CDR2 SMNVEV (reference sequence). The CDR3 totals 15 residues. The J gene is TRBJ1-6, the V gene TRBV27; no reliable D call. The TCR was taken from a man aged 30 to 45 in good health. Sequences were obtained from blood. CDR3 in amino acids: CASSLSSGSNSPLHF. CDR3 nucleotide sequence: TGTGCCAGCAGTTTATCGTCCGGGAGTAATTCACCCCTCCACTTT.